The entry that follows covers one TCR beta chain sequence. V gave up 5 bases and J gave up 0 bases, with 13 bases separating them. CDR3 length: 16 residues. Germline-derived CDR1 and CDR2 are SNHLY and FYNNEI. The data derive from a study of blood T cell repertoires in COVID-19. Looking at the study overall: Researchers got acute and convalescent COVID-19 samples from the United States, Italy and Spain.

As originally analysed: Nucleated cell number was recorded as an estimate derived from reference gene primer amplification. Libraries were prepared by immunoSEQ multiplex PCR; TCRdb keeps only in-frame clonotypes and omits some of them. D and trimming were read from the DNA, whereas the V and J calls and clone size are those reported in that table. The sample has fewer than 200,000 clones; around 80% are singletons. The source is a woman between 50 and 59 years old in a cohort exposed to, infected with or recovered from COVID-19 (not recorded which). Sequenced: PBMCs or T cells enriched from blood (not recorded which). V usage is TRBV2 and J usage is TRBJ2-2, with D possibly matching TRBD1 (5 bases). CDR3 in amino acids: CASSSTRAANTGELFF. The CDR3, as DNA: TGTGCCAGCAGTTCAACCAGGGCCGCGAACACCGGGGAGCTGTTTTTT.